The 23 T cell receptor beta chains below come from one sample, sequenced in a study of early T cells in non-severe SARS-CoV-2 infection. TCRdb ran MiXCR on the 5' RACE reads and lists one entry per CDR3 protein. This table holds 30,000 to 40,000 distinct CDR3 sequences, about 8% found once. Material: whole blood, obtained at baseline. The origin of the receptors is an adult who was a healthcare worker with PCR-confirmed SARS-CoV-2 infection or an uninfected control (not recorded which).

This clonotype was counted a few times. The chain uses TRBV24-1 and TRBJ1-1; D is undetermined. CDR3 length: 11 residues. Germline CDR1 is KGHDR and CDR2 is SFDVKD. The V gene lost 1 base and the J gene lost 12 bases, with 8 bases spanning the gap. Here the CDR3 reads CATSDLGTTFF. The CDR3 DNA reads TGTGCCACCAGTGATTTAGGTACGACTTTCTTT.

This clonotype was counted ten times or more. The CDR3 DNA reads TGTGCCAGCAGCTTAGCGCAACGAGTGAGGGGGCACAATGAGCAGTTCTTC. Encoded protein: CASSLAQRVRGHNEQFF. V gene TRBV7-6 combines with J gene TRBJ2-1; 7 nucleotides line up with TRBD1. Germline assignment: CDR1 SGHVS and CDR2 FNYEAQ. This CDR3 region has 17 residues. V lost 0 bases to trimming and J lost 5 bases; unmatched junction nucleotides: 10.

This clonotype was counted at least ten times. The chain uses TRBV20-1 and TRBJ2-1; 7 positions match TRBD1. The CDR3 sequence is 13 residues long. Germline V gene data show CDR1 as DFQATT and CDR2 as SNEGSKA (reference sequence). The junction had 7 bases not matched to a gene; V was cut back by 6 bases and J by 5 bases. This CDR3 is CSAIPTGDNEQFF. In DNA, the CDR3 is TGCAGTGCCATACCCACAGGGGACAATGAGCAGTTCTTC.

This clonotype was detected a few times. V is TRBV11-2 and J is TRBJ2-3, with 10 positions matching TRBD1. The germline gives CDR1 SGHAT, CDR2 FQNNGV. V lost 5 bases to trimming and J lost 0 bases; unmatched junction nucleotides: 8. The CDR3 covers 17 residues. CDR3 DNA sequence: TGTGCCAGCAGCCGCACCGGGACAGGGGCTAGCACAGATACGCAGTATTTT. This sequence encodes CASSRTGTGASTDTQYF.

The V call is TRBV7-9, the J call TRBJ2-1; the D call may be TRBD1 or TRBD2 (5 bases each). CDR1 is SEHNR and CDR2 is FQNEAQ in the germline V gene (reference sequence). The CDR3 runs to 15 residues. The germline V and J ends were trimmed by 3 bases and 3 bases, with 12 bases remaining between them. The CDR3 is CASSLDAGSYNEQFF. The CDR3 nucleotides are TGTGCCAGCAGCTTGGACGCAGGGAGCTACAATGAGCAGTTCTTC.

The chain couples TRBV20-1 to TRBJ2-7; D gene uncertain. V shed 3 bases and J shed 5 bases, with 17 bases lying between them. The CDR3 runs to 14 residues. Germline values: CDR1 DFQATT, CDR2 SNEGSKA (reference sequence). The CDR3 spells CSARVSAPPHEQYF. In nucleotides, the CDR3 is TGCAGTGCTAGGGTCAGCGCCCCACCGCACGAGCAGTACTTC.

This clonotype was picked up many times. This chain uses TRBV5-1 with TRBJ1-1; no clear D gene. This CDR3 has 15 residues. The V and J ends lost 0 bases and 8 bases respectively, with 17 bases between them. The germline CDR1 and CDR2 sequences are SGHRS and YFSETQ. In DNA form, the CDR3 reads TGCGCCAGCAGCTTGGACGGATCGCAGGCCCTAGAAGCTTTCTTT. Translating gives CASSLDGSQALEAFF.

The table lists this clonotype with a few counts. The rearrangement uses TRBV27 and TRBJ2-3, with TRBD1 identical over 7 bases. This CDR3 has 14 amino acids. J was trimmed by 1 base and V by 10 bases; bases with no gene match: 8. CDR1 is MNHEY, CDR2 SMNVEV, per germline (reference sequence). This CDR3 reads CATSDRAGTDTQYF. The CDR3 coding sequence is TGTGCCACCTCAGACAGGGCGGGCACAGATACGCAGTATTTT.

The table lists this clonotype with many counts. The rearrangement joins TRBV29-1 to TRBJ2-7, with D maybe TRBD1 (6 bases). The germline V gene has CDR1 SQVTM and CDR2 ANQGSEA. The CDR3 totals 13 residues. V gave up 5 bases and J gave up 3 bases, with 14 bases separating them. In nucleotides, the CDR3 is TGCAGCGTTCTCAGGGGACGGAACTACGAGCAGTACTTC. Amino acids: CSVLRGRNYEQYF.

This clonotype was found many times. The V call is TRBV10-3, the J call TRBJ1-2, with 9 bases that match TRBD1. Germline CDR1 reads ENHRY; CDR2 reads SYGVKD. The ends lost 4 bases at V and 10 bases at J; junction bases unmatched: 10. This CDR3 spans 14 amino acids. The CDR3 reads CAISAGTGFSDYTF. The CDR3 bases are TGTGCCATCAGTGCCGGGACAGGGTTTTCTGACTACACCTTC.

This clonotype was detected a few times. CDR3 bases: TGCAGTGCCCTCCAGGGGAAAACAGATACGCAGTATTTT. Protein: CSALQGKTDTQYF. The V call is TRBV20-1, the J call TRBJ2-3; D might be TRBD1 (6 bases). CDR3 size: 13 residues. Looked up from germline, CDR1 is DFQATT and CDR2 is SNEGSKA (reference sequence). V lost 6 bases and J lost 3, with 13 bases in between.

This clonotype was counted at least ten times. The chain joins TRBV7-6 to TRBJ2-5; possibly TRBD1 for D (7 bases). The germline V gene has CDR1 SGHVS and CDR2 FNYEAQ. Trimming left V 5 bases short and J 4 bases short, with 11 bases between. The CDR3 runs to 13 residues. The CDR3, as DNA: TGTGCCAGCAGCCGACAGGGAGGAGAGACCCAGTACTTC. It encodes CASSRQGGETQYF.

This clonotype was detected ten times or more. This rearrangement joins TRBV7-2 to TRBJ1-4; D remains ambiguous. Germline CDR1 and CDR2: SGHTA and FQGNSA. Trimming removed 5 bases from V and 8 bases from J, with 15 bases in between. CDR3 length: 14 amino acids. DNA of the CDR3: TGTGCCAGCAGCCCCCGACGGAGTGCGGAAAAACTGTTTTTT. This translates into CASSPRRSAEKLFF.

This clonotype was counted ten times or more. The chain employs TRBV20-1 and TRBJ1-2; 7 nucleotides align to TRBD1. Trimming at V came to 3 bases and at J to 7 bases, leaving 11 bases not matched to a gene. Germline assignment: CDR1 DFQATT and CDR2 SNEGSKA (reference sequence). The CDR3 is 14 residues long. Here the CDR3 reads CSASPGQGDTGYTF. CDR3 coding DNA: TGCAGTGCTAGCCCCGGGCAGGGGGATACTGGCTACACCTTC.

This clonotype occurred a few times. This chain connects TRBV18 to TRBJ2-7; 10 bases are a match to TRBD2. Germline loops: CDR1 KGHSH, CDR2 LQKENI. The CDR3 covers 16 residues. V lost 0 bases to trimming and J lost 7 bases; unmatched junction nucleotides: 9. DNA for the CDR3: TGTGCCAGCTCACCACCTGAGCGGGGGGGCCGAGGTGAGCAGTACTTC. Amino acids: CASSPPERGGRGEQYF.

Ten or more counts support this clonotype. This sequence joins TRBV4-1 and TRBJ2-2; TRBD1 agrees at 8 bases. The CDR3 runs to 16 residues. Germline V gene data show CDR1 as MGHRA and CDR2 as YSYEKL. The ends lost 0 bases at V and 4 bases at J; junction bases unmatched: 4. Written as DNA, the CDR3 is TGCGCCAGCAGCCAAGAGCGGACAGGGCGCACCGGGGAGCTGTTTTTT. Translating it yields CASSQERTGRTGELFF.

There are many counts of this clonotype. The rearrangement uses TRBV7-6 and TRBJ2-3, with D tentatively TRBD1 (6 bases). Germline V lookup: CDR1 SGHVS, CDR2 FNYEAQ. This CDR3 region has 15 residues. V was clipped by 7 bases and J by 0 bases, with 14 bases between them. The chain's CDR3 is CASNNGQGSTDTQYF. The CDR3 bases are TGTGCCAGCAACAATGGCCAGGGGAGCACAGATACGCAGTATTTT. The full variable domain, in which reference TRBV7-6 and TRBJ2-3 provide the parts outside the CDR3, is GAGVSQSPRYKVTKRGQDVALRCDPISGHVSLYWYRQALGQGPEFLTYFNYEAQQDKSGLPNDRFSAERPEGSISTLTIQRTEQRDSAMYRCASNNGQGSTDTQYFGPGTRLTVL.

This clonotype was detected ten times or more. This rearrangement joins TRBV5-6 to TRBJ1-1, with D possibly being TRBD1 (6 bases). From germline, CDR1 is SGHDT and CDR2 YYEEEE. This CDR3 region has 14 residues. Trimming removed 2 bases from V and 4 bases from J, with 12 bases in between. CDR3 amino acids: CASSFRGASTEAFF. The CDR3 nucleotides read TGTGCCAGCAGCTTCCGGGGGGCGTCCACTGAAGCTTTCTTT.

The chain carries TRBV20-1 and TRBJ2-7, with D perhaps TRBD1 (6 bases). CDR1 is DFQATT and CDR2 is SNEGSKA in the germline V gene (reference sequence). The CDR3 runs to 11 residues. The V gene lost 4 bases and the J gene lost 6 bases, with 10 bases spanning the gap. The CDR3 sequence: CSAIRQVEQYF. In DNA, the CDR3 is TGCAGTGCTATTAGACAGGTCGAGCAGTACTTC.

Only a few counts were recorded for this clonotype. J is TRBJ1-4 and V is TRBV4-2; no reliable D call. V lost 4 bases to trimming and J lost 0 bases, with 9 bases between them. Germline lookup yields CDR1 LGHNA and CDR2 YNFKEQ. The CDR3 is 15 amino acids. CDR3 amino acids: CASSPLGSTNEKLFF. The DNA of the CDR3 is TGTGCCAGCAGCCCCCTCGGGTCAACTAATGAAAAACTGTTTTTT.

The V gene is TRBV28, the J gene TRBJ2-1; 10 nucleotides agree with TRBD1. This CDR3 comprises 14 residues. In germline, CDR1 is MDHEN, CDR2 SYDVKM. With 6 bases clipped from V and 10 bases from J, the junction kept 9 bases outside the gene matches. Written as DNA, the CDR3 is TGTGCCAGCAGGCGGGACAGGGGCGCGAACGAGCAGTTCTTC. Translating it yields CASRRDRGANEQFF.

This clonotype was seen only a few times. The chain joins TRBV5-6 to TRBJ2-3; 9 bases are a match to TRBD2. The CDR3 spans 16 residues. V dropped 3 bases and J dropped 5; count of bases not matched to a gene: 10. Looked up from germline, CDR1 is SGHDT and CDR2 is YYEEEE. CDR3 in DNA: TGTGCCAGCAGCTCCGGCGGCGGGGGGGCCTTAGATACGCAGTATTTT. Translated, it gives CASSSGGGGALDTQYF.

This clonotype was counted only a few times. The chain carries TRBV20-1 and TRBJ1-1; possibly TRBD1 for D (6 bases). Deletions cut 1 base from V and 1 base from J, with 10 bases between. The CDR3 consists of 14 residues. Per the germline V gene, CDR1 is DFQATT and CDR2 is SNEGSKA (reference sequence). For the CDR3, the DNA is TGCAGTGCTAGAGGGGGACACCAGAACACTGAAGCTTTCTTT. It yields the protein CSARGGHQNTEAFF.